Each of the 6 T cell receptor beta chains below was sequenced from the same sample in a study of T cells in Graves' hyperthyroidism and ophthalmopathy. Amplification of TCR beta CDR3 regions used RNA as the template. Initially, a first-round RT-PCR of the TCR CDR3 employed the HTBI primer set. TCRdb reanalysed the multiplex PCR reads using MiXCR and keeps one entry per CDR3 protein. The sample records about 270,000 distinct CDR3 sequences, about 25% being singletons. Material: blood. The receptor set was obtained from a man in his forties or fifties with Graves' hyperthyroidism that later progressed to Graves' ophthalmopathy.

This clonotype showed up many times. V is TRBV5-1 and J is TRBJ2-4, with D maybe TRBD1 (6 bases). Germline V gene sequence: CDR1 SGHRS, CDR2 YFSETQ. Trimming removed 2 bases from V and 5 bases from J, with 14 bases in between. The CDR3 runs 15 residues. CDR3 residues: CASSLFGRGQNIQYF. CDR3 nucleotide sequence: TGCGCCAGCAGCTTATTTGGCAGGGGACAAAACATTCAGTACTTC.

This clonotype appeared many times. V and J are TRBV6-5 and TRBJ2-7; D not certain. Deletions cut 0 bases from V and 5 bases from J, with 8 bases between. The CDR3 runs to 13 residues. Germline lookup yields CDR1 MNHEY and CDR2 SVGAGI. The CDR3 DNA reads as TGTGCCAGCAGTTACTCGCCGATCAACGAGCAGTACTTC. Protein: CASSYSPINEQYF.

This clonotype was observed many times. The CDR3 nucleotides are TGTGCCAGCAGTTTGGGGGACAGGCGGAACACTGAAGCTTTCTTT. This translates into CASSLGDRRNTEAFF. The chain uses TRBV12-3 or TRBV12-4 and TRBJ1-1; 8 nucleotides line up with TRBD1. The J segment lost 1 base and the V segment lost 3 bases, leaving 4 bases of the junction unmatched. This CDR3 has 15 amino acids.

This clonotype appeared many times. V usage is TRBV20-1 and J usage is TRBJ2-5, with D unclear. This CDR3 has 11 amino acids. Germline CDR1 reads DFQATT; CDR2 reads SNEGSKA (reference sequence). Trimming took 6 bases from V and 4 from J, leaving 9 bases between them. The CDR3 DNA sequence: TGCAGTGCGTCGTGGTTAGAGACCCAGTACTTC. Amino acid sequence: CSASWLETQYF.

The chain uses TRBV7-2 and TRBJ2-7; a weak D match, TRBD2 (5 bases). Germline V gene sequence: CDR1 SGHTA, CDR2 FQGNSA. The CDR3 consists of 11 residues. The germline V and J ends were trimmed by 5 bases and 9 bases, with 11 bases remaining between them. The CDR3 loop is CASSLSSGQYF. As DNA, the CDR3 is TGTGCCAGCAGCCTATCGAGCGGGCAGTACTTC.

This clonotype was counted ten times or more. The chain employs TRBV18 and TRBJ1-1; D unclear. This CDR3 comprises 12 residues. CDR1 and CDR2 (germline): KGHSH, LQKENI. V lost 3 bases to trimming and J lost 11 bases, with 13 bases between them. CDR3 amino acids: CASSPSPGYAFF. The CDR3 DNA sequence: TGTGCCAGCTCACCGAGTCCGGGGTATGCTTTCTTT.